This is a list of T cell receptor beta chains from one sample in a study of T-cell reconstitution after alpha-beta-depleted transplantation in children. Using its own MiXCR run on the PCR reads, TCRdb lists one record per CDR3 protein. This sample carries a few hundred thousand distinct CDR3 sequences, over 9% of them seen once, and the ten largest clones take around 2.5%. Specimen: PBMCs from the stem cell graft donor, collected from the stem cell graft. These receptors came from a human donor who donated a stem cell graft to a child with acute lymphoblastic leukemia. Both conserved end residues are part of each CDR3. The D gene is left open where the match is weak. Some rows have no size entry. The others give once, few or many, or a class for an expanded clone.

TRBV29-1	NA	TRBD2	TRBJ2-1	CSVWTSRSYNEQFF	TGCAGCGTTTGGACTAGTCGATCCTACAATGAGCAGTTCTTC
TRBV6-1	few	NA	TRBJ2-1	CASRRGAGRVTYNEQFF	TGTGCCAGCAGACGTGGGGCCGGCAGGGTAACCTACAATGAGCAGTTCTTC
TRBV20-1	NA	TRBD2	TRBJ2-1	CSASPTSGIYNEQFF	TGCAGTGCTAGCCCCACTAGCGGGATCTACAATGAGCAGTTCTTC
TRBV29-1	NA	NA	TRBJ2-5	CRALRETQYF	TGCCGCGCCCTCCGAGAGACCCAGTACTTC
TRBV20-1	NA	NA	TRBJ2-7	CSAPLRDEQYF	TGCAGTGCTCCTCTAAGGGACGAGCAGTACTTC
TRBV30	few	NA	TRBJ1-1	CAWDVSMNTEAFF	TGTGCCTGGGACGTATCCATGAACACTGAAGCTTTCTTT
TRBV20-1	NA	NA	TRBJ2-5	CSARGHRETQYF	TGCAGTGCTAGAGGCCACCGCGAGACCCAGTACTTC
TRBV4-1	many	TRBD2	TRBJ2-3	CASRRLAGGFGTDTQYF	TGCGCCAGCAGGCGACTAGCGGGAGGTTTCGGCACAGATACGCAGTATTTT
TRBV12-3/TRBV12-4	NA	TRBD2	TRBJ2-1	CASSSPRTSREGNEQFF	TGTGCCAGCAGTTCCCCCCGGACTAGCCGGGAGGGCAATGAGCAGTTCTTC
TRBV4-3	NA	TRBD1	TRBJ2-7	CASSPGQGLLYEQYF	TGCGCCAGCAGCCCGGGACAGGGGCTACTATACGAGCAGTACTTC
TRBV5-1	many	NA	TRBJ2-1	CASSTASYNEQFF	TGCGCCAGCAGCACGGCTAGCTACAATGAGCAGTTCTTC
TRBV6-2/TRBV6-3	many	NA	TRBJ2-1	CASSYDAGRYNEQFF	TGTGCCAGCAGTTATGACGCCGGCCGATACAATGAGCAGTTCTTC
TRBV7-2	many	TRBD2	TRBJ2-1	CASSLVAGGPNEQFF	TGTGCCAGCAGCTTAGTAGCGGGAGGGCCGAATGAGCAGTTCTTC
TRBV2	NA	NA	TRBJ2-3	CASSESVLGETASTDTQYF	TGTGCCAGCAGTGAATCGGTCCTAGGGGAGACAGCTAGCACAGATACGCAGTATTTT
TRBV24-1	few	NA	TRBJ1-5	CATSDLIRPPGPIMRGQPQHF	TGTGCCACCAGTGATTTGATCAGACCACCGGGACCCATCATGAGGGGACAGCCCCAGCATTTT